The 20 T cell receptor beta chains below come from one sample, sequenced in a study of identical twins. MiXCR, applied by TCRdb to the 5' RACE reads, yields one record per CDR3 protein. The sample contains 1.5 million to 2 million distinct CDR3 sequences, around 29% of which appear only once. Sample: cord blood. Receptor source: a newborn girl in good health.

The rearrangement joins TRBV7-4 to TRBJ1-2; TRBD1 matches 8 bases. The CDR3 totals 14 residues. V lost 5 bases, J lost 6 bases, and 8 bases stayed unmatched. Germline loops: CDR1 SGHVT, CDR2 SQSDAQ. The CDR3 nucleotides read TGTGCCAGCAGCCCCCTGGCAGGGGGCGATGGCTACACCTTC. Its protein is CASSPLAGGDGYTF.

The sample holds a few counts of this clonotype. The J gene is TRBJ2-5, the V gene TRBV6-1; possible D gene TRBD2, 6 bases. With 6 bases removed from V and 3 bases from J, the gap between germline ends came to 8 bases. Germline CDR1 MNHNS, CDR2 SASEGT. The CDR3 extends over 12 amino acids. CDR3 sequence: CASRTSKETQYF. CDR3 in DNA: TGTGCCAGCAGGACTAGTAAAGAGACCCAGTACTTC.

V usage is TRBV7-6 and J usage is TRBJ2-2; D gene ambiguous. Looked up from germline, CDR1 is SGHVS and CDR2 is FNYEAQ. Trimming took off 2 bases at V and 3 bases at J, with 10 bases between the two ends. CDR3 length: 15 amino acids. CDR3 sequence (DNA): TGTGCCAGCAGCTTAAACGGGCCAGACACCGGGGAGCTGTTTTTT. The encoded protein is CASSLNGPDTGELFF.

The gene calls are TRBV20-1 and TRBJ1-4, with TRBD1 as a possible D gene (5 bases). Per germline, CDR1 DFQATT and CDR2 SNEGSKA (reference sequence). The CDR3 consists of 14 residues. The V and J ends lost 0 bases and 8 bases respectively, with 13 bases between them. The CDR3 DNA reads as TGCAGTGCTAGAGACCCAGGGTGGAACGAAAAACTGTTTTTT. Residues: CSARDPGWNEKLFF.

In this sample, this clonotype turned up a few times. The rearrangement uses TRBV28 and TRBJ1-5, with D possibly matching TRBD1 (6 bases). With 0 bases removed from V and 4 bases from J, the gap between germline ends came to 7 bases. Germline CDR1 reads MDHEN; CDR2 reads SYDVKM. The CDR3 has 14 residues. CDR3 sequence (DNA): TGTGCCAGCAGTTTATGCGGGACAAATCAGCCCCAGCATTTT. Translated, it gives CASSLCGTNQPQHF.

This clonotype has just a few counts. The V gene is TRBV3-1, the J gene TRBJ1-2; no clear D. From germline, CDR1 is LGHDT and CDR2 YNNKEL (reference sequence). This CDR3 is built from 15 residues. V lost 0 bases and J lost 3, with 11 bases in between. The CDR3: CASSQDQGIYYGYTF. As DNA, the CDR3 is TGTGCCAGCAGCCAAGATCAAGGAATCTACTATGGCTACACCTTC.

This clonotype was found a few times. The gene calls are TRBV6-4 and TRBJ1-6; TRBD1 aligns across 7 bases. Per germline, CDR1 MRHNA and CDR2 SNTAGT. V lost 3 bases and J lost 13; bases outside the gene matches: 6. This CDR3 region has 13 residues. This CDR3 reads CASSEGTAQPLHF. CDR3 in DNA: TGTGCCAGCAGTGAAGGGACAGCTCAGCCCCTCCACTTT.

A few counts support this clonotype. This rearrangement joins TRBV20-1 to TRBJ1-6, with D hard to call. CDR1 and CDR2 (germline): DFQATT, SNEGSKA (reference sequence). The CDR3 sequence is 15 residues long. Trimming removed 0 bases at V and 7 bases at J, with 13 bases between. CDR3 amino acids: CSARDFARGNSPLHF. The CDR3 bases are TGCAGTGCTAGAGATTTCGCCAGAGGGAATTCACCCCTCCACTTT.

About this clonotype: A much larger clone lies a single base off, so this may be a read error. The chain is built from TRBV4-2 and TRBJ2-1; the D is unclear. CDR1 LGHNA and CDR2 YNFKEQ come from the germline V gene. CDR3 length: 13 amino acids. CDR3 bases: TGTGTCAGCAGCCAATTTGCAGGACCTAAGCAGTTCTTC. It is translated as CVSSQFAGPKQFF.

This chain's CDR3 is CASYSGAFNYNEQYF. Written as DNA, the CDR3 is TGTGCCAGCTACTCAGGGGCCTTTAATTACAATGAGCAGTACTTC. J is TRBJ2-5 and V is TRBV28; D is perhaps TRBD1 (6 bases). Germline lookup yields CDR1 MDHEN and CDR2 SYDVKM. V lost 8 bases and J 11 bases, leaving 27 bases between the germline ends. The length of the CDR3 is 15 residues.

V is TRBV5-1 and J is TRBJ2-7, with 7 bases aligning to TRBD1. The CDR3 is 15 residues long. Germline CDR1 is SGHRS and CDR2 is YFSETQ. Germline trimming cut 0 bases from V and 2 bases from J; bases unmatched to any gene: 5. CDR3 protein: CASSLGVTGAYEQYF. The CDR3 DNA reads as TGCGCCAGCAGCTTGGGGGTTACAGGGGCCTACGAGCAGTACTTC.

As concerns this clonotype: Given a much more abundant clone one base away, this may be a read error. V usage is TRBV12-3 or TRBV12-4 and J usage is TRBJ2-3; the D gene is possibly TRBD2 (6 bases). The CDR3 spans 16 residues. Trimming removed 2 bases from V and 4 bases from J, with 16 bases in between. In DNA form, the CDR3 reads TGTGCCAGCAGTTTACGGCTAGCGTTGGGCGCAGATACGCAGTATTTT. This sequence encodes CASSLRLALGADTQYF.

The chain carries TRBV12-3 or TRBV12-4 and TRBJ1-1, with D unresolved. V was pared by 7 bases and J by 0 bases, with 15 bases between. This CDR3 contains 15 residues. CDR3 nucleotides: TGTGCCAGCACCCTAGGGAGAGGTTTGAACACTGAAGCTTTCTTT. Translation: CASTLGRGLNTEAFF.

J is TRBJ2-1 and V is TRBV9, with D hard to call. The CDR3 has 12 amino acids. V dropped 0 bases and J dropped 8 bases, with 6 bases sitting between them. Germline V gives CDR1 SGDLS, CDR2 YYNGEE. This CDR3 reads CASSVGGYEQFF. The DNA of the CDR3 is TGTGCCAGCAGCGTAGGAGGATATGAGCAGTTCTTC.

The chain combines TRBV29-1 with TRBJ2-3, with D unclear. The germline CDR1 and CDR2 sequences are SQVTM and ANQGSEA. The V and J ends lost 5 bases and 4 bases respectively, with 7 bases between them. CDR3 length: 11 residues. CDR3 coding DNA: TGCAGCGTTCGGGTTTCAGATACGCAGTATTTT. The encoded protein is CSVRVSDTQYF.

V is TRBV4-2 and J is TRBJ2-2; 7 bases align to TRBD1. CDR1 is LGHNA, CDR2 YNFKEQ, per germline. The V segment lost 3 bases and the J segment 5 bases; nucleotides outside the gene matches: 15. This CDR3 contains 18 residues. CDR3 bases: TGTGCCAGCAGCCATGGGGGTCTTCGGGACAGTTGGACCGGGGAGCTGTTTTTT. Translation gives CASSHGGLRDSWTGELFF.

Worth noting for this clonotype: One end of the junction is discordant with germline, which a read error may explain. The rearrangement joins TRBV3-1 to TRBJ1-1; no reliable D call. Germline V gene sequence: CDR1 LGHDT, CDR2 YNNKEL (reference sequence). The CDR3 is 16 residues long. CDR3 sequence: CASSLSQEVMNTGAFF. The CDR3 bases are TGTGCCAGCAGCCTTTCTCAGGAGGTGATGAACACTGGAGCTTTCTTT. The full variable domain, completed using reference TRBV3-1 and TRBJ1-1, is DTAVSQTPKYLVTQMGNDKSIKCEQNLGHDTMYWYKQDSKKFLKIMFSYNNKELIINETVPNRFSPKSPDKAHLNLHINSLELGDSAVYFCASSLSQEVMNTGAFFGQGTRLTVV.

The chain carries TRBV28 and TRBJ2-3, with 8 bases identical to TRBD2. The V gene end was trimmed by 2 bases and the J gene end by 3 bases; junction bases not matched to a gene: 7. This CDR3 has 16 amino acids. CDR1 and CDR2 (germline): MDHEN, SYDVKM. The CDR3: CASSLTAGAGTDTQYF. In DNA, the CDR3 is TGTGCCAGCAGTTTAACAGCGGGAGCGGGGACAGATACGCAGTATTTT.

The chain combines TRBV20-1 with TRBJ1-6; no reliable D call. Germline lookup yields CDR1 DFQATT and CDR2 SNEGSKA (reference sequence). V was clipped by 6 bases and J by 7 bases, with 16 bases between them. The CDR3 sequence is 14 residues long. The CDR3 coding sequence is TGCAGTGCAACATTGGGTCCTAGAAATTCACCCCTCCACTTT. Translating gives CSATLGPRNSPLHF.

This clonotype was observed a few times. The rearrangement uses TRBV20-1 and TRBJ2-1; D is possibly TRBD2 (6 bases). Germline CDR1 DFQATT, CDR2 SNEGSKA (reference sequence). CDR3 length: 14 residues. Trimming left V 2 bases short and J 5 bases short, with 13 bases between. CDR3 residues: CSARPAGLDNEQFF. In DNA, the CDR3 is TGCAGTGCTAGACCGGCGGGGCTTGACAATGAGCAGTTCTTC.